This T cell receptor (beta chain) was sequenced in a study of blood T cell repertoires in COVID-19. Study-level information: The United States, Italy and Spain supplied acute and convalescent COVID-19 samples. T cells, B-cell-depleted T cells, or PBMCs supplied cDNA or gDNA.

The V gene's germline CDR1 is SGHAT and CDR2 FQNNGV. The ends were cut back, 4 bases at V and 3 bases at J, with 10 bases in the middle. The CDR3 has 13 residues. While infection was still active, Seattle patients were enrolled and then followed longitudinally. In the authors' methods: Reference gene primer amplification in the assay estimated nucleated cell counts. Sequencing was performed with immunoSEQ multiplex PCR; in TCRdb, only in-frame clones are kept and a portion is missing. That table supplies the V and J calls and clone size; D and trimming were determined from the DNA. This sample has about 240,000 clones, with almost 85% found just once.

The sequence came from a man aged 50-59 years with COVID-19, enrolled during active disease. The J gene is TRBJ2-7, the V gene TRBV11-2; possibly TRBD1 for D (5 bases). What was sequenced was peripheral blood. CDR3 DNA: TGTGCCAGCAGCTCTAGAGACAGCTACGAGCAGTACTTC. Protein product: CASSSRDSYEQYF.